The present entry profiles one T cell receptor (beta chain) with its context. The target antigen is unknown. The repertoire was sequenced with immunoSEQ multiplex PCR; TCRdb's copy has only in-frame clones and lacks some. The sample yields more than 15,000 clones, approximately 84% seen once. Every patient had mismatch repair deficiency by PCR or immunohistochemistry. A few pembrolizumab responders had their TCRs sequenced. These data are taken from a study of PD-1 blockade in mismatch repair-deficient tumors. Study background: Enrolled about 2013-2016, patients had progressing, pretreated mismatch repair-deficient cancers of approximately 13 types.

The CDR3 extends over 15 amino acids. CDR1 is MNHNS and CDR2 is SASEGT in the germline V gene. The V gene lost 7 bases and the J gene lost 3 bases, with 17 bases spanning the gap. Regarding the study as a whole: After pembrolizumab, tumor-resident clones rose rapidly, then generally contracted before radiologic responses.

The sequencing used PBMCs, collected 4 weeks after starting pembrolizumab. The chain has TRBV6-1 and TRBJ2-3; TRBD2 is a possible D gene (6 bases). The receptor's source is an adult with mismatch repair-deficient cancer. CDR3 nucleotides: TGTGCCAGCACCCCGGGGACTTGGAGGACAGATACGCAGTATTTT. Its protein is CASTPGTWRTDTQYF.